The 26 T cell receptor beta chains listed next were all sequenced from one sample in a study of blood T cell repertoires in COVID-19. Some clones are missing from TCRdb's copy, which holds only in-frame ones; the method was immunoSEQ multiplex PCR. The table lists hundreds of thousands of clones, about 89% of them singletons. Sequenced material: PBMCs or T cells enriched from blood (not recorded which). These receptor sequences come from a man in his 60s who had recovered from COVID-19.

The chain employs TRBV29-1 and TRBJ2-1; 7 bases align to TRBD2. The trim removed 4 bases at V and 4 bases at J, leaving 7 bases unmatched. This CDR3 contains 14 residues. Germline assignment: CDR1 SQVTM and CDR2 ANQGSEA. The CDR3 DNA is TGCAGCGTTGCGTTGGCGGGAGTTTACAATGAGCAGTTCTTC. It specifies CSVALAGVYNEQFF.

This clone was counted once. The gene calls are TRBV2 and TRBJ2-1; no reliable D call. Germline-derived CDR1 and CDR2 are SNHLY and FYNNEI. The CDR3 covers 14 residues. The ends were cut back, 5 bases at V and 9 bases at J, with 17 bases in the middle. The CDR3, as DNA: TGTGCCAGCAGTCTTGACTCCCATGGAATTGAGCAGTTCTTC. It yields the protein CASSLDSHGIEQFF.

V usage is TRBV28 and J usage is TRBJ2-1; 11 nucleotides align to TRBD2. V gave up 6 bases and J gave up 0 bases; unmatched junction bases: 4. Germline CDR1 reads MDHEN; CDR2 reads SYDVKM. The CDR3 is made up of 16 amino acids. CDR3 amino acids: CASSATSGSSYNEQFF. The CDR3 DNA sequence: TGTGCCAGCAGCGCTACTAGCGGGAGCTCCTACAATGAGCAGTTCTTC.

The rearrangement uses TRBV27 and TRBJ2-1; 8 bases line up with TRBD2. The CDR3 has 14 residues. Germline-derived CDR1 and CDR2 are MNHEY and SMNVEV (reference sequence). J gave up 5 bases and V 3 bases, and 3 bases lay outside the gene matches. The CDR3 loop reads CASSFSGADNEQFF. Written as DNA, the CDR3 is TGTGCCAGCAGTTTTAGCGGGGCAGACAATGAGCAGTTCTTC.

The CDR3 sequence is CASTPGLANTGELFF. CDR3 sequence (DNA): TGTGCCAGCACCCCCGGCCTAGCGAACACCGGGGAGCTGTTTTTT. The chain combines TRBV28 with TRBJ2-2, with no clear D. Looked up from germline, CDR1 is MDHEN and CDR2 is SYDVKM. Trimming took off 7 bases at V and 0 bases at J, with 12 bases between the two ends. The CDR3 is 15 residues long.

The J gene is TRBJ2-5, the V gene TRBV5-6; 10 positions match TRBD2. J lost 0 bases, V lost 2 bases, and 7 bases had no gene match. Germline V lookup: CDR1 SGHDT, CDR2 YYEEEE. CDR3 length equals 17 residues. The CDR3 DNA reads TGTGCCAGCAGCTTCTCCGGACTAGCGGAGTACCAAGAGACCCAGTACTTC. Its translation: CASSFSGLAEYQETQYF. The full variable domain, completed using reference TRBV5-6 and TRBJ2-5, is DAGVTQSPTHLIKTRGQQVTLRCSPKSGHDTVSWYQQALGQGPQFIFQYYEEEERQRGNFPDRFSGHQFPNYSSELNVNALLLGDSALYLCASSFSGLAEYQETQYFGPGTRLLVL.

The chain is built from TRBV11-3 and TRBJ1-1, with 9 bases fitting TRBD1. The ends lost 5 bases at V and 9 bases at J; junction bases unmatched: 13. Germline CDR1 reads SGHNT; CDR2 reads YENEEA. The CDR3 is 15 residues long. The CDR3 reads CASSDQTGGSGKAFF. CDR3 in DNA: TGTGCCAGCAGCGACCAGACAGGGGGGTCTGGTAAAGCTTTCTTT.

This chain links TRBV6-2 or TRBV6-3 with TRBJ2-1, with 13 bases aligning to TRBD2. The CDR3 consists of 20 residues. CDR1 and CDR2 (germline): MNHEY, SVGEGT. J was trimmed by 3 bases and V by 2 bases; bases with no gene match: 13. The CDR3 DNA sequence: TGTGCCAGCAGTTACCTGTACGGGACTAGCGGGATCCCGTTCTACAATGAGCAGTTCTTC. The encoded protein is CASSYLYGTSGIPFYNEQFF.

CDR3 coding DNA: TGTGCCAGCAGGCTAGCGGGAGATTTGTACGAGCAGTACTTC. It encodes CASRLAGDLYEQYF. The chain has TRBV2 and TRBJ2-7, with 10 bases matching TRBD2. The V segment lost 6 bases and the J segment 4 bases; nucleotides outside the gene matches: 6. Germline loops: CDR1 SNHLY, CDR2 FYNNEI. The CDR3 is 14 amino acids.

The V call is TRBV30, the J call TRBJ2-3, with 7 bases that match TRBD2. J gave up 2 bases and V 2 bases, and 4 bases lay outside the gene matches. CDR3 length equals 14 residues. Germline V gene data show CDR1 as GTSNPN and CDR2 as SVGIG (reference sequence). This chain's CDR3 is CAWSRAGPTDTQYF. CDR3 nucleotide sequence: TGTGCCTGGAGTCGAGCGGGACCCACAGATACGCAGTATTTT.

This clone was observed a handful of times. The J gene is TRBJ1-2, the V gene TRBV28; the D is unclear. This CDR3 is built from 14 residues. Germline V lookup: CDR1 MDHEN, CDR2 SYDVKM. Trimming took 5 bases from V and 4 from J, leaving 14 bases between them. The CDR3 DNA sequence: TGTGCCAGCAGTCCTCTCACTTACAGCTATGGCTACACCTTC. Translating gives CASSPLTYSYGYTF.

This chain links TRBV2 with TRBJ1-2; D gene ambiguous. With 1 base removed from V and 8 bases from J, the gap between germline ends came to 20 bases. The CDR3 covers 16 residues. The V gene's germline CDR1 is SNHLY and CDR2 FYNNEI. The CDR3 region has the DNA TGTGCCAGCAGTGAAGTGGAGTGGGCGGGAGGAGGCGGCTACACCTTC. It is translated as CASSEVEWAGGGGYTF.

The chain combines TRBV7-2 with TRBJ2-1, with unresolved D. Germline V CDR1 and CDR2: SGHTA, FQGNSA. V shed 2 bases and J shed 7 bases, with 6 bases lying between them. There are 12 residues in the CDR3. The CDR3 is CASSLIGNEQFF. CDR3 sequence (DNA): TGTGCCAGCAGCTTAATCGGGAATGAGCAGTTCTTC.

The chain employs TRBV18 and TRBJ1-2; D is possibly TRBD1 (5 bases). CDR1 is KGHSH and CDR2 is LQKENI in the germline V gene. The V end lost 0 bases, the J end lost 6 bases, and 8 bases lay between the germline ends. The CDR3 consists of 13 residues. In nucleotides, the CDR3 is TGTGCCAGCTCACCACCTGGCAGGGATGGCTACACCTTC. Translation gives CASSPPGRDGYTF.

The gene calls are TRBV20-1 and TRBJ2-5; weak D call: TRBD2 (5 bases). From germline, CDR1 is DFQATT and CDR2 SNEGSKA (reference sequence). The CDR3 runs to 14 residues. The V gene lost 3 bases and the J gene lost 4 bases, with 15 bases spanning the gap. CDR3 protein: CSASQTKGGETQYF. CDR3 bases: TGCAGTGCTAGTCAGACAAAAGGAGGAGAGACCCAGTACTTC.

The V call is TRBV19, the J call TRBJ2-1, with 12 bases identical to TRBD2. The CDR3 has 16 residues. The germline V gene encodes CDR1 LNHDA and CDR2 SQIVND (reference sequence). The J segment lost 3 bases and the V segment lost 7 bases, leaving 7 bases of the junction unmatched. Here the CDR3 DNA reads TGTGCCAGTAACGCCGGACTAGCGGGAATCTACAATGAGCAGTTCTTC. Amino acids: CASNAGLAGIYNEQFF.

This chain uses TRBV5-1 with TRBJ1-2, with TRBD1 identical over 7 bases. Germline trimming cut 2 bases from V and 3 bases from J; bases unmatched to any gene: 4. This CDR3 spans 14 amino acids. CDR1 is SGHRS and CDR2 is YFSETQ in the germline V gene. CDR3 region: CASSFDRVDYGYTF. CDR3 bases: TGCGCCAGCAGCTTCGACAGGGTGGACTATGGCTACACCTTC. The full variable domain, completed using reference TRBV5-1 and TRBJ1-2, is KAGVTQTPRYLIKTRGQQVTLSCSPISGHRSVSWYQQTPGQGLQFLFEYFSETQRNKGNFPGRFSGRQFSNSRSEMNVSTLELGDSALYLCASSFDRVDYGYTFGSGTRLTVV.

V is TRBV5-5 and J is TRBJ2-5; 8 nucleotides agree with TRBD1. This CDR3 is 12 amino acids long. J was trimmed by 5 bases and V by 7 bases; bases with no gene match: 4. Germline loops: CDR1 SGHKS, CDR2 YYEKEE (reference sequence). CDR3 bases: TGTGCCAGCGGCCGACAGGGGGAGACCCAGTACTTC. Translation gives CASGRQGETQYF.

This chain links TRBV9 with TRBJ2-7; the match to TRBD2 covers 9 bases. The CDR3 contains 15 residues. The junction had 10 bases not matched to a gene; V was cut back by 4 bases and J by 5 bases. CDR1 and CDR2 from the germline V gene are SGDLS and YYNGEE. The CDR3 sequence is CASSIGTSPDHEQYF. The CDR3 nucleotides are TGTGCCAGCAGCATTGGGACTAGCCCCGACCACGAGCAGTACTTC. Variable domain in full (rest from reference TRBV9 and TRBJ2-7): DSGVTQTPKHLITATGQRVTLRCSPRSGDLSVYWYQQSLDQGLQFLIQYYNGEERAKGNILERFSAQQFPDLHSELNLSSLELGDSALYFCASSIGTSPDHEQYFGPGTRLTVT.

The V call is TRBV7-6, the J call TRBJ1-6; D might be TRBD1 (6 bases). CDR3 length equals 13 residues. Looked up from germline, CDR1 is SGHVS and CDR2 is FNYEAQ. V was pared by 5 bases and J by 8 bases, with 10 bases between. The DNA of the CDR3 is TGTGCCAGCAGCCCAGGGGTGGATTCACCCCTCCACTTT. Its protein is CASSPGVDSPLHF.

The J gene is TRBJ2-5, the V gene TRBV9; 9 bases agree with TRBD2. The J segment lost 5 bases and the V segment lost 7 bases, leaving 9 bases of the junction unmatched. The germline gives CDR1 SGDLS, CDR2 YYNGEE. The CDR3 extends over 14 amino acids. The CDR3 spells CASGGGRAAETQYF. In nucleotides, the CDR3 is TGTGCCAGCGGGGGCGGGAGGGCCGCGGAGACCCAGTACTTC.

V usage is TRBV4-1 and J usage is TRBJ1-2; 12 bases align to TRBD1. With V trimmed by 4 bases and J by 7 bases, 10 bases remained unmatched. The CDR3 consists of 16 residues. Germline V gene data show CDR1 as MGHRA and CDR2 as YSYEKL. CDR3 sequence: CASSLLPGQGALGYTF. The CDR3 DNA is TGCGCCAGCAGCCTACTACCGGGACAGGGGGCACTTGGCTACACCTTC.

V and J are TRBV5-1 and TRBJ2-1; tentatively, D is TRBD1 (6 bases). The V gene lost 0 bases and the J gene lost 10 bases, with 8 bases spanning the gap. This CDR3 is built from 12 residues. CDR1 SGHRS and CDR2 YFSETQ come from the germline V gene. The CDR3, as DNA: TGCGCCAGCAGCTTGGCCGGGACAGAGCAGTTCTTC. Protein product: CASSLAGTEQFF.

The chain has TRBV7-2 and TRBJ1-1; 11 nucleotides align to TRBD1. Germline CDR1 reads SGHTA; CDR2 reads FQGNSA. This CDR3 spans 15 amino acids. With V trimmed by 0 bases and J by 4 bases, 1 base remained unmatched. The chain's CDR3 is CASSLAGTGGTEAFF. The CDR3, as DNA: TGTGCCAGCAGCTTAGCCGGGACAGGGGGCACTGAAGCTTTCTTT.

This chain joins TRBV7-3 and TRBJ1-1; D might be TRBD1 (5 bases). This CDR3 region has 14 residues. CDR1 and CDR2 (germline): SGHTA, FQGTGA. V was trimmed by 1 base and J by 5 bases, leaving 11 bases between them. CDR3 sequence reads: CASSLIGGGTEAFF. In DNA form, the CDR3 reads TGTGCCAGCAGCTTAATCGGGGGAGGTACTGAAGCTTTCTTT.

The gene calls are TRBV11-2 and TRBJ2-3, with TRBD1 matching 8 bases. CDR3 length: 17 residues. Germline values: CDR1 SGHAT, CDR2 FQNNGV. Unmatched junction bases numbered 16, after V lost 4 bases and J lost 7 bases. CDR3 coding DNA: TGTGCCAGCAGCTCCACCATACAACAGGGGGGTTTTAATACGCAGTATTTT. It yields the protein CASSSTIQQGGFNTQYF.